This T cell receptor (beta chain) was sequenced for a study of control samples from healthy donors and cancer patients. This clone was recorded once. Here immunoSEQ multiplex PCR was the method, and the copy in TCRdb shows in-frame clones only, minus some. Among 70,000 to 75,000 clones listed, about 94% were seen once. The TCR was taken from a woman in her twenties or thirties in good health. The specimen was blood.

Here the CDR3 reads CASSPREGDAQYF. The CDR3 DNA reads as TGTGCCAGCAGCCCCCGGGAGGGTGATGCCCAGTACTTC. This chain connects TRBV7-8 to TRBJ2-5; 8 nucleotides line up with TRBD2. The V and J ends lost 5 bases and 9 bases, in that order; junction bases with no gene match: 8. Germline V gene sequence: CDR1 SGHVS, CDR2 FQNEAQ. The CDR3 sequence is 13 residues long.